This is a list of T cell receptor beta chains from one sample in a study of blood T cell repertoires in COVID-19. Clones were sequenced by immunoSEQ multiplex PCR, and TCRdb holds only the in-frame ones, with some missing. The table shows tens of thousands of clones, with around 82% occurring only once. Sequencing used peripheral blood. These receptors originate from a woman older than 75 with acute or convalescent COVID-19. CDR3s include the opening cysteine and the closing phenylalanine or tryptophan.

j_gene: TRBJ1-1; v_gene: TRBV5-1; CDR3aa: CASSGGAGQLNTEAFF
j_gene: TRBJ1-2; v_gene: TRBV6-1; CDR3aa: CASTQSRLNYGYTF
j_gene: TRBJ2-6; v_gene: TRBV19; CDR3aa: CASSTGAGLADGANVLTF
j_gene: TRBJ2-7; v_gene: TRBV10-3; CDR3aa: CAISESLSGGIYEQYF
j_gene: TRBJ1-6; v_gene: TRBV10-2; CDR3aa: CASSEAGTANSPLHF
j_gene: TRBJ2-2; v_gene: TRBV27; CDR3aa: CASSSGWVAGRYTGELFF
j_gene: TRBJ2-1; v_gene: TRBV28; CDR3aa: CASSFPRQAYNEQFF
j_gene: TRBJ1-4; v_gene: TRBV27; CDR3aa: CASSRAGSNEKLFF
j_gene: TRBJ1-6; v_gene: TRBV7-9; CDR3aa: CASTHDRGNSPLHF
j_gene: TRBJ1-5; v_gene: TRBV3-1/TRBV3-2; CDR3aa: CASSQQGSNQPQHF
j_gene: TRBJ1-1; v_gene: TRBV7-2; CDR3aa: CASSFQGLNTEAFF
j_gene: TRBJ1-2; v_gene: TRBV9; CDR3aa: CASSEPSGRGRRGYTF
j_gene: TRBJ1-5; v_gene: TRBV28; CDR3aa: CASTRQGLSNQPQHF
j_gene: TRBJ1-1; v_gene: TRBV18; CDR3aa: CASSPGTGEAFF
j_gene: TRBJ2-1; v_gene: TRBV3-1/TRBV3-2; CDR3aa: CASSQDGQSIINEQFF
j_gene: TRBJ1-2; v_gene: TRBV5-4; CDR3aa: CASSKGSIDYGYTF
j_gene: TRBJ2-6; v_gene: TRBV6-5; CDR3aa: CASRLQGSGANVLTF
j_gene: TRBJ1-5; v_gene: TRBV6-1; CDR3aa: CASRLWRDSNQPQHF
j_gene: TRBJ2-3; v_gene: TRBV10-2; CDR3aa: CASSGGRAGGSTPDTQYF
j_gene: TRBJ1-6; v_gene: TRBV7-8; CDR3aa: CASSFPNSPLHF
j_gene: TRBJ2-6; v_gene: TRBV6-6; CDR3aa: CASSRETGSGANVLTF
j_gene: TRBJ1-2; v_gene: TRBV15; CDR3aa: CATSREDRVGNGYTF
j_gene: TRBJ2-2; v_gene: TRBV2; CDR3aa: CASIVGVAGELFF
j_gene: TRBJ1-2; v_gene: TRBV15; CDR3aa: CATSRRTANYGYTF
j_gene: TRBJ2-1; v_gene: TRBV5-1; CDR3aa: CASSLSGTSGINEQFF
j_gene: TRBJ1-3; v_gene: TRBV27; CDR3aa: CASSLGAGNTIYF
j_gene: TRBJ1-1; v_gene: TRBV2; CDR3aa: CASSLQGVWTEAFF
j_gene: TRBJ1-2; v_gene: TRBV9; CDR3aa: CASSPYTGGHGTF
j_gene: TRBJ2-1; v_gene: TRBV3-1/TRBV3-2; CDR3aa: CASSLSSTLNEQFF
j_gene: TRBJ2-3; v_gene: TRBV7-2; CDR3aa: CASSLGVAGGPGDTQYF
j_gene: TRBJ2-5; v_gene: TRBV9; CDR3aa: CASKRSSGGQETQYF
j_gene: TRBJ1-2; v_gene: TRBV5-1; CDR3aa: CASSTRQGANYGYTF
j_gene: TRBJ1-5; v_gene: TRBV5-1; CDR3aa: CASSSGQGTNQPQHF
j_gene: TRBJ2-3; v_gene: TRBV5-6; CDR3aa: CASSLLRGGSTDTQYF
j_gene: TRBJ2-2; v_gene: TRBV3-1/TRBV3-2; CDR3aa: CASSFDTPGTGELFF
j_gene: TRBJ2-5; v_gene: TRBV5-4; CDR3aa: CASSRTSGPQETQYF
j_gene: TRBJ2-5; v_gene: TRBV7-2; CDR3aa: CASSSSSGRWETQYF
j_gene: TRBJ1-2; v_gene: TRBV19; CDR3aa: CATMTGNYGYTF
j_gene: TRBJ1-2; v_gene: TRBV10-3; CDR3aa: CAISESLTPSSYTF
j_gene: TRBJ2-7; v_gene: TRBV28; CDR3aa: CASSPRGYAYEQYF
j_gene: TRBJ2-1; v_gene: TRBV19; CDR3aa: CASSSSGIENNEQFF